This TCR beta chain was captured in a study of cytomegalovirus exposure and HLA in healthy donors. Study context: An early data release held 70 million to 90 million unique TCRs from HLA-typed donors.

V lost 3 bases and J lost 5, with 13 bases in between. This CDR3 spans 15 amino acids. Germline V gives CDR1 SNHLY, CDR2 FYNNEI. 60 Vbeta and 13 Jbeta primers were used in PCR. Method: immunoSEQ multiplex PCR; TCRdb's copy keeps in-frame clones and lacks some. Among around 150,000 clones listed, approximately 77% were seen once. Overall study findings and caveats: Donor immune exposure was known only as CMV serostatus. Using the classifier, cytomegalovirus status was reportedly diagnosed with high specificity and sensitivity. Equally common other TCR beta chains were less clonally expanded than HLA-associated ones, a later analysis found.

With regard to this clone: Antigen: not known.

This rearrangement joins TRBV2 to TRBJ1-4; D ambiguous. Specimen: PBMCs. The clonotype comes from a woman in her forties or fifties in good health and CMV-seronegative. CDR3 sequence reads: CASSEERVANEKLFF. The CDR3 DNA is TGTGCCAGCAGTGAGGAGCGGGTTGCCAATGAAAAACTGTTTTTT. Using reference TRBV2 and TRBJ1-4 for the parts outside the CDR3, the full variable domain is EPEVTQTPSHQVTQMGQEVILRCVPISNHLYFYWYRQILGQKVEFLVSFYNNEISEKSEIFDDQFSVERPDGSNFTLKIRSTKLEDSAMYFCASSEERVANEKLFFGSGTQLSVL.